A selection of T cell receptor beta chains follows, all from one sample in a study of blood T cell repertoires in COVID-19. Data came from immunoSEQ multiplex PCR; TCRdb stores just in-frame clones and leaves some out. This table holds tens of thousands of clones, approximately 89% found once. Specimen: peripheral blood. These receptors originate from a human donor with acute or convalescent COVID-19. The donor label of this sample is uncertain. The CDR3 runs from the conserved cysteine through the conserved F or W. The D gene is left open where the match is weak.

D	V	J	DNA	CDR3
TRBD1	TRBV24-1	TRBJ2-5	TGTGCCACCAGTGATTGGGGGACAGGGGACGAGACCCAGTACTTC	CATSDWGTGDETQYF
-	TRBV5-4	TRBJ2-7	TGTGCCAGCAGCTTGGAGGCCAGGGGAAACGAGCAGTACTTC	CASSLEARGNEQYF
-	TRBV28	TRBJ1-3	TGTGCCAGCAATACGCGAGGTTACACCATATATTTT	CASNTRGYTIYF
TRBD2	TRBV9	TRBJ2-3	TGTGCCAGCAGCGTCGGGACTACAAAGAGTGATACGCAGTATTTT	CASSVGTTKSDTQYF
TRBD1	TRBV5-4	TRBJ2-5	TGTGCCAGCAGCTTGGAGTACAGGGGCGAGACCCAGTACTTC	CASSLEYRGETQYF
TRBD1	TRBV4-1	TRBJ1-1	TGCGCCAGCAGCAGACAGGGATACACTGAAGCTTTCTTT	CASSRQGYTEAFF
TRBD1	TRBV7-3	TRBJ2-6	TGTGCCAGCAGTTTTCCCCGGACAGGGGGCGTTGGGGCCAACGTCCTGACTTTC	CASSFPRTGGVGANVLTF
-	TRBV19	TRBJ1-1	TGTGCCAGTAGCCCTCCACACACGAACACTGAAGCTTTCTTT	CASSPPHTNTEAFF
-	TRBV9	TRBJ2-1	TGTGCCAGCAGCGTAGTGGGGGGGGCACATTACAATGAGCAGTTCTTC	CASSVVGGAHYNEQFF
TRBD1	TRBV7-3	TRBJ1-1	TGTGCCAGCAGATCTGCGACAGGGGGCACTGAAGCTTTCTTT	CASRSATGGTEAFF
-	TRBV21-1	TRBJ1-2	TGTGCCAGCAGCACCACAGGTCGCGGCGGCTACACCTTC	CASSTTGRGGYTF
-	TRBV6-4	TRBJ2-7	TGTGCCAGCAGTGACTTCCCTAGTGGCGAGCAGTACTTC	CASSDFPSGEQYF
TRBD1	TRBV2	TRBJ2-1	TGTGCCAGCAGTGAAAGGGGGTATGGGCAGGGGGCAAACAATGAGCAGTTCTTC	CASSERGYGQGANNEQFF
-	TRBV7-2	TRBJ1-2	TGTGCCAGCAGCTTAGCTTCGGGAGGTCGGGATGGCTACACCTTC	CASSLASGGRDGYTF
-	TRBV27	TRBJ2-7	TGTGCCAGCAGGTCTGCCATGCGCGAGCAGTACTTC	CASRSAMREQYF